The TCR beta chain described here comes from a study of shared clonotypes between healthy human individuals. Overall study: For every donor, three CD4 naive, three CD4 memory, two CD8 naive and one CD8 memory plates were used. Broader study findings: The study found roughly 5% of naive CD4 clonotypes shared across four donors. Larger estimated richness was generally recorded for naive subsets relative to memory subsets.

Partitioning of CD4+ cells yielded a CD45RA+ naive subset and a CD45RA-negative memory subset. V shed 7 bases, J shed 5 bases, and the junction held 9 bases outside the gene matches. The length of the CDR3 is 15 residues. The germline V gene has CDR1 LNHDA and CDR2 SQIVND (reference sequence). Remarks on this clone: Its antigen is as yet unknown.

TCRdb's copy holds only in-frame clones and misses some; the assay was immunoSEQ multiplex PCR. Of 950,000 to 1,100,000 clones listed, more than 65% are singletons. The chain links TRBV19 to TRBJ2-5; 11 nucleotides match TRBD2. Material: memory CD4+ T cells sorted from blood. Documented subset: CD45RA-negative fraction. This TCR came from a man aged 18 to 30 in good health. CDR3 sequence: CASTSSGRTGETQYF. CDR3 nucleotide sequence: TGTGCCAGTACTTCTAGCGGGAGGACGGGGGAGACCCAGTACTTC.